Below are 5 T cell receptor beta chains sequenced from a single sample in a study of a mutant IDH1 vaccine in newly diagnosed glioma. The antigens these receptors bind are not known. The protocol was immunoSEQ multiplex PCR, while the TCRdb copy is restricted to in-frame clones and leaves out a portion. The sample includes 25,000 to 30,000 clones, approximately 80% seen only once; the top ten take 7.2%. Documented time point: week 5, during vaccination. Topical imiquimod was applied with each vaccine dose, which held 300 ug of mutant IDH1 20-mer peptide. The specimen comprised PBMCs, sampled from a glioma patient whose treatment included an IDH1 peptide vaccine. These receptors were taken from a middle-aged man with glioma. Some clones in this sample may be carry-over from other donors' samples.

The gene calls are TRBV7-9 and TRBJ2-1; D is possibly TRBD1 (5 bases). Per the germline V gene, CDR1 is SEHNR and CDR2 is FQNEAQ (reference sequence). The length of the CDR3 is 15 residues. V was shortened by 5 bases and J by 5 bases, with 16 bases between the two germline ends. The CDR3 nucleotides read TGTGCCAGCAGCCTTTCAGGGCGGCCTAACAATGAGCAGTTCTTC. It codes for CASSLSGRPNNEQFF.

The V gene is TRBV18, the J gene TRBJ2-4; a weak D match, TRBD2 (6 bases). V was cut by 6 bases and J by 6 bases, with 24 bases left in between. The germline V gene has CDR1 KGHSH and CDR2 LQKENI. This CDR3 region has 17 residues. The CDR3 DNA reads TGTGCCAGCTCCCCCGGGGGACGACACGGGCAGAGAAACATTCAGTACTTC. Translated: CASSPGGRHGQRNIQYF.

This chain joins TRBV27 and TRBJ1-1; 8 bases are shared with TRBD1. The germline V gene encodes CDR1 MNHEY and CDR2 SMNVEV (reference sequence). The V segment lost 2 bases and the J segment 4 bases; nucleotides outside the gene matches: 3. The CDR3 spans 14 residues. The CDR3 DNA follows: TGTGCCAGCAGTTTAAGACAGGGGTCCACTGAAGCTTTCTTT. As protein: CASSLRQGSTEAFF.

The chain carries TRBV19 and TRBJ2-2; the D is unclear. Germline V gene data show CDR1 as LNHDA and CDR2 as SQIVND (reference sequence). This CDR3 comprises 14 residues. The V end lost 3 bases, the J end lost 4 bases, and 9 bases lay between the germline ends. CDR3 loop: CASSIPLGTGELFF. As DNA, the CDR3 is TGTGCCAGTAGTATCCCTTTAGGCACCGGGGAGCTGTTTTTT.

The chain uses TRBV5-4 and TRBJ2-2, with unresolved D. CDR3 size: 13 residues. CDR1 SGHNT and CDR2 YYREEE come from the germline V gene (reference sequence). Trimming pared 0 bases from V and 3 bases from J, leaving 3 bases between. The CDR3 DNA follows: TGTGCCAGCAGCTTGGGTTACACCGGGGAGCTGTTTTTT. This encodes CASSLGYTGELFF.